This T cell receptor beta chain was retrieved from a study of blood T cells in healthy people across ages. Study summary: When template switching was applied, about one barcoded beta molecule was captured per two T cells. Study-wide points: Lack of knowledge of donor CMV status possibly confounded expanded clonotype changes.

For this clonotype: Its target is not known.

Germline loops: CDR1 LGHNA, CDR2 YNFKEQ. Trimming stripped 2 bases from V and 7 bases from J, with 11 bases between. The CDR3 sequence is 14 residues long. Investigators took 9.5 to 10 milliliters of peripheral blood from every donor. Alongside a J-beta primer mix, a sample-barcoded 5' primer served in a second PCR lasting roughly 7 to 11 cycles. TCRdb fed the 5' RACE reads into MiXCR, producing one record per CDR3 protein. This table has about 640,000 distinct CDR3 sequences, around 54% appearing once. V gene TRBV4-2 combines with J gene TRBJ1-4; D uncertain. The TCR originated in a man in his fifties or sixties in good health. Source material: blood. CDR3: CASSQNEAGEKLFF. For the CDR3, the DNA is TGTGCCAGCAGCCAAAACGAGGCCGGTGAAAAACTGTTTTTT.